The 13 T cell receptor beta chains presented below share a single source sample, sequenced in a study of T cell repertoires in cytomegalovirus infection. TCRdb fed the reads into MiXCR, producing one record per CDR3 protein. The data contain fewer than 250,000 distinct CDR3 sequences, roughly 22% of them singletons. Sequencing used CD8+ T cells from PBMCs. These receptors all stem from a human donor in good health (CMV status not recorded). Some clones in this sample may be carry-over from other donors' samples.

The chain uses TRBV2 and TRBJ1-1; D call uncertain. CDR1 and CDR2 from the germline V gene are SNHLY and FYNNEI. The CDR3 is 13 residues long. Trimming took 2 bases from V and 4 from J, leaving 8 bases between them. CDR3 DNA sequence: TGTGCCAGCAGTGAACGGTGGGGCACTGAAGCTTTCTTT. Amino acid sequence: CASSERWGTEAFF.

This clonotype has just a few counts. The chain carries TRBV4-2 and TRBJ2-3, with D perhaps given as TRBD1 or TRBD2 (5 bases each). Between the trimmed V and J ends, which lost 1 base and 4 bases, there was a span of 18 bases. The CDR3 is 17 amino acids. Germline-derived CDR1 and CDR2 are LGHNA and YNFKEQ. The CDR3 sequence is CASSQALWGLGADTQYF. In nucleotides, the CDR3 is TGTGCCAGCAGCCAAGCGCTTTGGGGGTTGGGGGCAGATACGCAGTATTTT.

CDR3 sequence (DNA): TGTGCCAGCAAGCAATTGGACAGCGACTATGGCTACACCTTC. It translates to CASKQLDSDYGYTF. V is TRBV7-6 and J is TRBJ1-2; tentative D call: TRBD1 (6 bases). CDR3 size: 14 residues. Deletions cut 7 bases from V and 3 bases from J, with 15 bases between. The germline V gene encodes CDR1 SGHVS and CDR2 FNYEAQ. Full variable domain (outside the CDR3, taken from reference TRBV7-6 and TRBJ1-2): GAGVSQSPRYKVTKRGQDVALRCDPISGHVSLYWYRQALGQGPEFLTYFNYEAQQDKSGLPNDRFSAERPEGSISTLTIQRTEQRDSAMYRCASKQLDSDYGYTFGSGTRLTVV.

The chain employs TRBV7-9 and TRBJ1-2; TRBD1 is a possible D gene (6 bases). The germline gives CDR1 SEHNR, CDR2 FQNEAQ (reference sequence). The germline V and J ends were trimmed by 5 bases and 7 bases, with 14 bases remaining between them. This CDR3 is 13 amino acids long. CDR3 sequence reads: CASSPGTTTGYTF. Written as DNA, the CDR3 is TGTGCCAGCAGCCCCGGGACAACTACTGGCTACACCTTC.

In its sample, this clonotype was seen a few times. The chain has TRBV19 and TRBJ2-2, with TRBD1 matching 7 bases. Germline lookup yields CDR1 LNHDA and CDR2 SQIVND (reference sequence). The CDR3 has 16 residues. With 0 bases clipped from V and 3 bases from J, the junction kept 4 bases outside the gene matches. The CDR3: CASSIEGQRDTGELFF. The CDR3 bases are TGTGCCAGTAGTATAGAGGGACAGAGAGACACCGGGGAGCTGTTTTTT.

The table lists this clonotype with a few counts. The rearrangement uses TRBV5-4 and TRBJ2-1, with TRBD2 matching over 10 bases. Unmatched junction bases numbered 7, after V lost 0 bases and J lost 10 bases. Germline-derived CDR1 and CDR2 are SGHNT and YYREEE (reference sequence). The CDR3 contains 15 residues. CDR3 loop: CASSLVGTSAPEQFF. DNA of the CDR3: TGTGCCAGCAGCTTGGTCGGGACTAGCGCCCCAGAGCAGTTCTTC.

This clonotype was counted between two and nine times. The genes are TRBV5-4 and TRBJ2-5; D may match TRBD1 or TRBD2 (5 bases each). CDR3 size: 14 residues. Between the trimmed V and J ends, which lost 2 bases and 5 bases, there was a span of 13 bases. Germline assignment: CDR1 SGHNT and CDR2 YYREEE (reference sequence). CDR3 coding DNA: TGTGCCAGCAGCTTCGGGACGGTCCTGGAGACCCAGTACTTC. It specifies CASSFGTVLETQYF.

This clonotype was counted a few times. The CDR3 here is CASSRYLGGGVTQYF. The CDR3, as DNA: TGTGCCAGCAGCCGCTATTTGGGGGGCGGGGTTACGCAGTATTTT. The chain links TRBV28 to TRBJ2-3; D possibly uses TRBD1 or TRBD2 (6 bases each). The CDR3 is 15 amino acids. Germline assignment: CDR1 MDHEN and CDR2 SYDVKM. The ends were cut back, 6 bases at V and 8 bases at J, with 21 bases in the middle. Together with reference TRBV28 and TRBJ2-3, the CDR3 gives the full variable domain: DVKVTQSSRYLVKRTGEKVFLECVQDMDHENMFWYRQDPGLGLRLIYFSYDVKMKEKGDIPEGYSVSREKKERFSLILESASTNQTSMYLCASSRYLGGGVTQYFGPGTRLTVL.

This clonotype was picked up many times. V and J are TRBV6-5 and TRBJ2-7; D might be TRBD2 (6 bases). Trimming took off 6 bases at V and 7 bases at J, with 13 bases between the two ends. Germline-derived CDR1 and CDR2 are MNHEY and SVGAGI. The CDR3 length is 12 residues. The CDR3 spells CASSPGEVEQYF. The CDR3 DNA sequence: TGTGCCAGCAGCCCCGGGGAGGTTGAGCAGTACTTC.

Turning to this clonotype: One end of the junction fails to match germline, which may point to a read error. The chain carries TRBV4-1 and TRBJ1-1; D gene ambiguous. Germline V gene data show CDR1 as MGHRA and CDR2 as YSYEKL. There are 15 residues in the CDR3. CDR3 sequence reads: CASSQEGGMNTEAFF. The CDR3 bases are TGTGCCAGCAGCCAAGAGGGAGGGATGAACACTGAAGCTTTCTTT.

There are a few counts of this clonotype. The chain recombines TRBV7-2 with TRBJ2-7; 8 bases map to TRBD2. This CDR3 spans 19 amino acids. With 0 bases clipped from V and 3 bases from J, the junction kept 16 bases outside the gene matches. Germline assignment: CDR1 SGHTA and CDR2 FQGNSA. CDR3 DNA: TGTGCCAGCAGCTTAGCACTAGGTTCGGGGGGGGACTTGGTCTACGAGCAGTACTTC. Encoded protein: CASSLALGSGGDLVYEQYF.

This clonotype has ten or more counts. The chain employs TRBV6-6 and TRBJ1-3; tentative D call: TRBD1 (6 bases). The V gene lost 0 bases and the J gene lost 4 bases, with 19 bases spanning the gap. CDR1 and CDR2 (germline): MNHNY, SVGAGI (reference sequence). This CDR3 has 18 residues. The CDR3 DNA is TGTGCCAGCAGTTACTCGGGCGGCACCGACAGGATCGGAAACACCATATATTTT. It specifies CASSYSGGTDRIGNTIYF.

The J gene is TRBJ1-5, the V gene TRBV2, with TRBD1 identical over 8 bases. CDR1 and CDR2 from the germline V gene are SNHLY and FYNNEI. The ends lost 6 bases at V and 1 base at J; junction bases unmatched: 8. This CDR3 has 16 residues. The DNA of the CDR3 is TGTGCCAGCAGCGCAGGGGGCGGACAAAGCAATCAGCCCCAGCATTTT. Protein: CASSAGGGQSNQPQHF.